The rows below give T cell receptor beta chains drawn from one sample of a study of T cell responses to AZD1222 COVID-19 vaccine. The data were produced by immunoSEQ multiplex PCR, yet TCRdb's version contains in-frame clones alone and is incomplete. The table includes 200,000 to 250,000 clones, roughly 94% detected once. Source: peripheral blood, taken 28 days after the second dose of the MenACWY control vaccine. The receptors come from an adult who received the MenACWY meningococcal vaccine as a control. The CDR3 runs from the conserved cysteine through the conserved F or W. Clone size appears in some rows only: once, few, many, or a class for an expanded clone.

v_call	cdr3_length	clone_size	j_call	cdr3_aa
TRBV5-4	15	.	TRBJ2-7	CASSRAGTLNYEQYF
TRBV6-2/TRBV6-3	13	.	TRBJ1-2	CASSWTGNYGYTF
TRBV7-2	14	.	TRBJ2-3	CASSFDSSADTQYF
TRBV11-3	13	.	TRBJ2-1	CASSLRTGNEQFF
TRBV28	15	.	TRBJ1-2	CASSLGDGRNYGYTF
TRBV5-1	14	once	TRBJ2-7	CASSLEGRGHEQYF
TRBV4-3	15	.	TRBJ2-7	CASSQVLAGGYEQYF
TRBV6-5	13	.	TRBJ2-5	CAYWTGTQETQYF
TRBV15	13	.	TRBJ1-2	CATSPTGNGGYTF
TRBV18	15	.	TRBJ1-1	CASSPGEGLNTEAFF
TRBV7-6	17	.	TRBJ2-7	CASSLVAGGSSSYEQYF
TRBV29-1	12	.	TRBJ2-7	CSVVPGANEQYF
TRBV28	16	.	TRBJ2-2	CASSILGAQNTGELFF
TRBV10-3	13	.	TRBJ1-1	CAITGTANTEAFF
TRBV27	14	.	TRBJ1-6	CASSTSDSSSPLHF
TRBV24-1	13	.	TRBJ2-1	CATSDSLPNEQFF
TRBV7-9	12	.	TRBJ1-1	CASSLSLTEAFF
TRBV11-2	16	.	TRBJ2-7	CASSLERTGGAYEQYF
TRBV5-4	14	.	TRBJ2-2	CASSLVANTGELFF
TRBV14	15	.	TRBJ1-4	CASSQEGGRFGKLFF
TRBV14	12	once	TRBJ2-5	CASSQGKETQYF
TRBV2	11	.	TRBJ1-1	CASSEVKEAFF
TRBV19	15	.	TRBJ2-7	CASTSPGTGVHEQYF
TRBV19	14	.	TRBJ1-3	CASSGTASGNTIYF
TRBV7-8	19	once	TRBJ1-4	CASSLGIGAGSTPNEKLFF
TRBV13	15	.	TRBJ2-1	CASRLRGQGNNEQFF
TRBV27	13	.	TRBJ1-1	CASVGVFGTEAFF
TRBV18	15	.	TRBJ2-7	CASSPQRDRLSEQYF
TRBV10-3	13	.	TRBJ1-1	CAINSGTGLEAFF
TRBV4-1	15	.	TRBJ2-5	CASSPRDSREKTQYF
TRBV12-3/TRBV12-4	13	.	TRBJ2-7	CASSPADGYEQYF
TRBV2	13	.	TRBJ1-6	CASTRGQNSPLHF
TRBV6-1	14	.	TRBJ1-6	CASSEAGGNSPLHF
TRBV20-1	11	once	TRBJ2-7	CSASGDSKQYF
TRBV5-1	17	.	TRBJ2-3	CASSRLKQGASTDTQYF
TRBV6-5	12	.	TRBJ1-1	CASRRVGQEAFF
TRBV10-1	15	.	TRBJ2-7	CASSELGLGTYEQYF
TRBV6-1	16	.	TRBJ1-1	CASSATNEGARTEAFF
TRBV7-9	15	.	TRBJ2-1	CASSFSSGVNGEQFF
TRBV27	14	once	TRBJ1-5	CASSPNGDLQPQHF
TRBV7-9	16	.	TRBJ1-2	CASSFWAEQGAGGYTF
TRBV19	15	.	TRBJ1-3	CASSIDLAAGNTIYF
TRBV10-1	16	.	TRBJ2-6	CASSDSRGTGANVLTF
TRBV10-3	14	.	TRBJ1-3	CAISELRAGNTIYF
TRBV6-2/TRBV6-3	14	.	TRBJ2-7	CASSYDRAGYEQYF
TRBV27	14	.	TRBJ2-2	CASSLSASPGELFF
TRBV4-2	14	.	TRBJ1-1	CASSQARVETEAFF
TRBV6-5	15	.	TRBJ2-1	CASRRTGLVDNEQFF
TRBV27	13	.	TRBJ1-1	CASRTERNTEAFF
TRBV29-1	13	.	TRBJ1-5	CSVGDGGNQPQHF
TRBV29-1	12	.	TRBJ1-1	CSVGTGNTEAFF
TRBV7-2	13	once	TRBJ2-3	CASSLTSGGTQYF
TRBV6-5	11	.	TRBJ1-3	CASMYRDTIYF
TRBV3-1/TRBV3-2	14	.	TRBJ1-5	CASSQALSNQPQHF
TRBV7-9	11	.	TRBJ2-7	CASSKNYEQYF